The 7 T cell receptor beta chains presented below share a single source sample, sequenced in a study of T cells in Graves' hyperthyroidism and ophthalmopathy. Template material for amplifying TCR beta CDR3 regions consisted of RNA transcripts. Researchers ran a first-round RT-PCR on the TCR CDR3 using the HTBI primer set. TCRdb reprocessed the multiplex PCR reads with MiXCR, giving one entry per CDR3 protein. The sample shows 490,000 or so distinct CDR3 sequences, about 16% of them seen only once. Sample: blood. The source of these receptors is a woman aged 30 to 39 with Graves' ophthalmopathy.

This rearrangement joins TRBV4-1 to TRBJ2-7; D call uncertain. CDR3 size: 14 residues. With 4 bases removed from V and 2 bases from J, the gap between germline ends came to 12 bases. Per germline, CDR1 MGHRA and CDR2 YSYEKL. Here the CDR3 DNA reads TGCGCCAGCAGCCCTCTGCTAGAAGCCTACGAGCAGTACTTC. Protein sequence: CASSPLLEAYEQYF.

This clonotype occurred many times. The chain is built from TRBV12-3 or TRBV12-4 and TRBJ2-2; D remains ambiguous. The length of the CDR3 is 12 residues. V was cut by 5 bases and J by 3 bases, with 4 bases left in between. DNA of the CDR3: TGTGCCAGCAGTACCTACACCGGGGAGCTGTTTTTT. Translated, it gives CASSTYTGELFF.

This clonotype was observed a handful of times. The chain is built from TRBV19 and TRBJ2-1; D ambiguous. Germline loops: CDR1 LNHDA, CDR2 SQIVND (reference sequence). Trimming cost V 1 base and J 3 bases, with 7 bases left between them. The CDR3 contains 14 residues. CDR3 sequence: CASSIGTFYNEQFF. CDR3 sequence (DNA): TGTGCCAGTAGTATAGGCACCTTCTACAATGAGCAGTTCTTC.

This clonotype was counted a few times. The V and J genes are TRBV7-2 and TRBJ2-1, with 13 bases fitting TRBD2. Germline V gene data show CDR1 as SGHTA and CDR2 as FQGNSA. The ends lost 1 base at V and 10 bases at J; junction bases unmatched: 4. The CDR3 runs to 15 residues. CDR3 sequence (DNA): TGTGCCAGCAGCTTAGGACTAGCGGGAGGTTTGGAGCAGTTCTTC. Translation: CASSLGLAGGLEQFF. Full variable domain (missing parts from reference TRBV7-2 and TRBJ2-1): GAGVSQSPSNKVTEKGKDVELRCDPISGHTALYWYRQSLGQGLEFLIYFQGNSAPDKSGLPSDRFSAERTGGSVSTLTIQRTQQEDSAVYLCASSLGLAGGLEQFFGPGTRLTVL.

The chain has TRBV28 and TRBJ2-1; D gene ambiguous. CDR1 is MDHEN and CDR2 is SYDVKM in the germline V gene. V shed 6 bases and J shed 10 bases, with 7 bases lying between them. The length of the CDR3 is 10 residues. The CDR3: CASSELEQFF. The CDR3 DNA sequence: TGTGCCAGCAGCGAGTTAGAGCAGTTCTTC.

This clonotype occurred many times. The chain couples TRBV7-2 to TRBJ2-7; perhaps D is TRBD1 or TRBD2 (5 bases each). Germline V gene lookup returns CDR1 SGHTA and CDR2 FQGNSA. This CDR3 is 14 amino acids long. The V end lost 5 bases, the J end lost 2 bases, and 13 bases lay between the germline ends. CDR3 protein: CASSRGPPPYEQYF. In DNA, the CDR3 is TGTGCCAGCAGCAGGGGACCGCCCCCCTACGAGCAGTACTTC.

This clonotype has ten or more counts. This chain links TRBV5-5 with TRBJ2-7; the D gene is possibly TRBD2 (5 bases). The germline gives CDR1 SGHKS, CDR2 YYEKEE (reference sequence). There are 16 residues in the CDR3. The V and J ends lost 1 base and 9 bases respectively, with 23 bases between them. Written as DNA, the CDR3 is TGTGCCAGCAGCTTGCACGGAGGCGGAGCTTTCGGTGTGCAGTACTTC. It is translated as CASSLHGGGAFGVQYF.